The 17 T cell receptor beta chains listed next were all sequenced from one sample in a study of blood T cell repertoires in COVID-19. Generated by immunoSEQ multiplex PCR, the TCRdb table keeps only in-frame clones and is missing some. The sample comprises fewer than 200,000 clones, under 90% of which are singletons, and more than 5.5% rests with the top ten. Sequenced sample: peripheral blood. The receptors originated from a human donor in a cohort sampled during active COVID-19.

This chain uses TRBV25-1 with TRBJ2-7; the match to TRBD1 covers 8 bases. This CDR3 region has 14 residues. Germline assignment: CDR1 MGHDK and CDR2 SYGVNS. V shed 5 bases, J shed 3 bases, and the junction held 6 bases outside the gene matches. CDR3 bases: TGTGCCAGCAGTTTACCGGGACAGGACTACGAGCAGTACTTC. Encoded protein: CASSLPGQDYEQYF.

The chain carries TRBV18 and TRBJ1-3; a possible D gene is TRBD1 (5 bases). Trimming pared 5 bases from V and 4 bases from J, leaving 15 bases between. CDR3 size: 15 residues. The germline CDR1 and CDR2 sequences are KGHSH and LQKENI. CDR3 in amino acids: CASSKTEDAGNTIYF. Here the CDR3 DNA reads TGTGCCAGCTCAAAGACAGAAGACGCAGGAAACACCATATATTTT.

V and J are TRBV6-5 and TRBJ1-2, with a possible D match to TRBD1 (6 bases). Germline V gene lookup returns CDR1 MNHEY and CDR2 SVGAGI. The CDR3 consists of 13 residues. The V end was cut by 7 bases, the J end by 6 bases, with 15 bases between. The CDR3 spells CASTSRGGNGYTF. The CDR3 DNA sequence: TGTGCCAGCACCTCCAGGGGCGGCAATGGCTACACCTTC.

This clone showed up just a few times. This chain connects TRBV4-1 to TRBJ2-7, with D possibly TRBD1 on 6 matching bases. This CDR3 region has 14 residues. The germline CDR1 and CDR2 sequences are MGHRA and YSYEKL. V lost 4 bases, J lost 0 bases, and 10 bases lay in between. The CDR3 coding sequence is TGCGCCAGCAGCCTCGCGGACAGCTCCTACGAGCAGTACTTC. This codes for CASSLADSSYEQYF.

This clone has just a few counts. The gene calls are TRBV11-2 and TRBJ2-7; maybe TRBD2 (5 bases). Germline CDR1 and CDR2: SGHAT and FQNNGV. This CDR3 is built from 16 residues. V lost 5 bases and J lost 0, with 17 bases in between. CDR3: CASSPGRSGSSYEQYF. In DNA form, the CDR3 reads TGTGCCAGCAGCCCCGGACGGTCGGGAAGCTCCTACGAGCAGTACTTC.

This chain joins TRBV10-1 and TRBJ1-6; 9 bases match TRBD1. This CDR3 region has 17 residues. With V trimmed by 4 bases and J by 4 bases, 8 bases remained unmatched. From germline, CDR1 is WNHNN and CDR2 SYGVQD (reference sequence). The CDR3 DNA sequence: TGCGCCAGCAGTGCTACAGACAGGGGGAAATATAATTCACCCCTCCACTTT. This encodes CASSATDRGKYNSPLHF.

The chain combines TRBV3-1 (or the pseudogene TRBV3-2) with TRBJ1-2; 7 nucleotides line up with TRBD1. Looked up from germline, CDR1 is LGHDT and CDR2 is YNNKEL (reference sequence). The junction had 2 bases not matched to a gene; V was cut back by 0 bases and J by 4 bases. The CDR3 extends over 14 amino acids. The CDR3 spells CASSQERDSYGYTF. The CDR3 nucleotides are TGTGCCAGCAGCCAAGAGCGGGACAGCTATGGCTACACCTTC.

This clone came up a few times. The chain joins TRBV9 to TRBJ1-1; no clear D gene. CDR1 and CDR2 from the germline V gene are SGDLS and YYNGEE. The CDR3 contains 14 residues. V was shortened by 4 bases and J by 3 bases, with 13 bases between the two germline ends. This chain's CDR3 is CASSPSIGDTEAFF. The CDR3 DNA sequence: TGTGCCAGCAGCCCTAGCATCGGGGACACTGAAGCTTTCTTT.

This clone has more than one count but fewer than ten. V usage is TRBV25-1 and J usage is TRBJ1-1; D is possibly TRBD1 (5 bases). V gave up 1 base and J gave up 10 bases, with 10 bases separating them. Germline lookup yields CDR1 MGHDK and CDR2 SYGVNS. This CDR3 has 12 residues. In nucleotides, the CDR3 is TGTGCCAGCAGTGAATCCGGGGGAACAGCTTTCTTT. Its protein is CASSESGGTAFF.

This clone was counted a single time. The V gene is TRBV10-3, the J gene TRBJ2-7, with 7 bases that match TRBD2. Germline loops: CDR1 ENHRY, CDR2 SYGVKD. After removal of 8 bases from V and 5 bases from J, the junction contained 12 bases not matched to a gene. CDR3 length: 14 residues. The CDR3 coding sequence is TGTGCCATCCAGGGAGGGCAGTTGCCGAACGAGCAGTACTTC. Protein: CAIQGGQLPNEQYF.

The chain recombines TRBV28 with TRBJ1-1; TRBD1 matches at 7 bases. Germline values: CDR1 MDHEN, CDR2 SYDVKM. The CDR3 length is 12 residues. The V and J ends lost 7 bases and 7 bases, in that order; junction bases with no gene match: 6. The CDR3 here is CASNPGQDEAFF. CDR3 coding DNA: TGTGCCAGCAATCCCGGACAGGATGAAGCTTTCTTT.

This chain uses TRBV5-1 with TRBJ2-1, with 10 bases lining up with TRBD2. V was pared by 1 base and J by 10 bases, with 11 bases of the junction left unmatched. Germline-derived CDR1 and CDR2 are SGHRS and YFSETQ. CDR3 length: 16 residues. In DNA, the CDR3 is TGCGCCAGCAGCTTGTTCGAGACTAGCGGGCATCTAGAGCAGTTCTTC. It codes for CASSLFETSGHLEQFF.

CDR3 protein: CASSFLRNIQYF. The CDR3 DNA reads as TGTGCCAGCAGCTTTCTACGAAACATTCAGTACTTC. This chain uses TRBV7-9 with TRBJ2-4; no clear D. CDR3 length: 12 amino acids. Germline V gene lookup returns CDR1 SEHNR and CDR2 FQNEAQ (reference sequence). The ends were cut back, 3 bases at V and 6 bases at J, with 6 bases in the middle.

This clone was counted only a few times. The CDR3 is CASSRQTASSGNTIYF. CDR3 DNA sequence: TGTGCCAGCAGTCGACAGACAGCTAGCTCTGGAAACACCATATATTTT. The chain recombines TRBV6-6 with TRBJ1-3; tentatively, D is TRBD1 (5 bases). This CDR3 contains 16 residues. V lost 5 bases and J 0 bases, leaving 14 bases between the germline ends. From germline, CDR1 is MNHNY and CDR2 SVGAGI (reference sequence).

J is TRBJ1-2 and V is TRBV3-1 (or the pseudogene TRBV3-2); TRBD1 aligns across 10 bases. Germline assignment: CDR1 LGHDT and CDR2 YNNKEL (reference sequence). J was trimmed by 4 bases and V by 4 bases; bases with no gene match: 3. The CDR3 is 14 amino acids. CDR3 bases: TGTGCCAGCAGCCGACGGACAGGGGGCTATGGCTACACCTTC. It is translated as CASSRRTGGYGYTF.

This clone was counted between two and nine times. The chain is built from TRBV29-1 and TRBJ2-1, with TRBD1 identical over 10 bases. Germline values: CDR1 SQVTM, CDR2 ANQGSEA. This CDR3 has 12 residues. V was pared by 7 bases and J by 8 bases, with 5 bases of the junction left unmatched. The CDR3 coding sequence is TGCAGCGCACCGGGACAGGGGTATGAGCAGTTCTTC. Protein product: CSAPGQGYEQFF.

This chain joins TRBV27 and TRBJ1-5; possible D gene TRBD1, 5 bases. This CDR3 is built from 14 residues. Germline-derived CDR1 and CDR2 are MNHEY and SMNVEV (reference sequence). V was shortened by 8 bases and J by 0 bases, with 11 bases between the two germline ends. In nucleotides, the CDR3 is TGTGCCAGCGGGGTGGGGGGTAGCAATCAGCCCCAGCATTTT. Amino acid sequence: CASGVGGSNQPQHF.